This entry describes one TCR beta chain. What it binds is not known. Clones were read by immunoSEQ multiplex PCR, and TCRdb kept only the in-frame ones, dropping some. The sample includes around 130,000 clones, around 94% of them seen just once. The source of the sample is a study of T cell responses to AZD1222 COVID-19 vaccine. In the study overall: Second doses were pooled across both intervals (about 4 or about 12 weeks).

Per germline, CDR1 SGDLS and CDR2 YYNGEE. Trimming stripped 3 bases from V and 1 base from J, with 5 bases between. The CDR3 sequence is 12 residues long. Notes on the study in general: The sample set comprised mostly white British donors with more females, and clonal diversity was possibly underestimated. Spike-specific TCR repertoires showed rising breadth and depth after two AZD1222 doses. Among spike-specific TCRs, nearly half reportedly target unmutated variant regions.

The chain recombines TRBV9 with TRBJ2-7; TRBD2 is a possible D gene (5 bases). The sample here was peripheral blood, taken on day 0 of AZD1222 vaccination. The source of this sequence is an adult in good health. The CDR3 bases are TGTGCCAGCAGCGGGGAGTCCTACGAGCAGTACTTC. It codes for CASSGESYEQYF.